The 28 T cell receptor beta chains given below trace back to one sample, sequenced in a study of blood T cell repertoires in COVID-19. Measured with immunoSEQ multiplex PCR; TCRdb has only the in-frame clones, and not every one. The sample lists 150,000 to 200,000 clones, around nine tenths occurring once. The sequenced material came from peripheral blood. These receptor sequences come from a man aged 55 to 69 with active or convalescent COVID-19.

This clone appeared a single time. The V gene is TRBV4-1, the J gene TRBJ2-2, with 11 bases matching TRBD2. V shed 1 base and J 0 bases; nucleotides not matched to a gene: 10. Germline loops: CDR1 MGHRA, CDR2 YSYEKL. The CDR3 runs to 20 residues. CDR3 bases: TGCGCCAGCAGCCAAGGGGGACTAGCGGTCTCCCTCGCGAACACCGGGGAGCTGTTTTTT. Residues: CASSQGGLAVSLANTGELFF.

As regards this clone: The same CDR3 is also encoded by other DNA sequences in this sample. This chain joins TRBV5-1 and TRBJ2-2; weak D call: TRBD1 (5 bases). The CDR3 length is 15 residues. V shed 1 base and J shed 1 base, with 8 bases lying between them. Per the germline V gene, CDR1 is SGHRS and CDR2 is YFSETQ. The CDR3 bases are TGCGCCAGCAGCTTGTCAGGGCAGAACACCGGGGAGCTGTTTTTT. Amino acids: CASSLSGQNTGELFF.

In this sample, this clone turned up once. CDR3 in DNA: TGTGCCAGCTCACCCCTAAACCCACAGGGGCGAAGATATAGCAATCAGCCCCAGCATTTT. Its translation is CASSPLNPQGRRYSNQPQHF. The chain carries TRBV18 and TRBJ1-5; 7 bases match TRBD1. Germline trimming cut 3 bases from V and 0 bases from J; bases unmatched to any gene: 17. Germline CDR1 KGHSH, CDR2 LQKENI. The CDR3 loop spans 20 amino acids.

This chain connects TRBV10-3 to TRBJ2-3; 10 nucleotides match TRBD1. The germline V gene has CDR1 ENHRY and CDR2 SYGVKD. Losses at the gene ends were 4 bases for V and 3 bases for J; bases not matched to a gene: 7. The CDR3 length is 16 residues. CDR3 amino acids: CAISGAGTGVTDTQYF. Written as DNA, the CDR3 is TGTGCCATCAGTGGGGCCGGGACAGGGGTAACAGATACGCAGTATTTT.

The V and J genes are TRBV7-3 and TRBJ2-3; D is undetermined. Germline assignment: CDR1 SGHTA and CDR2 FQGTGA. The CDR3 spans 14 residues. V lost 2 bases and J 2 bases, leaving 8 bases between the germline ends. The CDR3 spells CASSLLLATDTQYF. CDR3 in DNA: TGTGCCAGCAGCTTACTTTTGGCCACAGATACGCAGTATTTT.

The genes are TRBV5-4 and TRBJ2-5, with D perhaps matching TRBD2 (7 bases). This CDR3 is built from 15 residues. Trimming shortened V by 5 bases and J by 3 bases, and 17 bases separated the two germline ends. Germline values: CDR1 SGHNT, CDR2 YYREEE (reference sequence). The CDR3 region has the DNA TGTGCCAGCAGTAAAGGGGGGGCCAATAAAGAGACCCAGTACTTC. It translates to CASSKGGANKETQYF.

V gene TRBV7-3 combines with J gene TRBJ2-3; 7 positions match TRBD2. From germline, CDR1 is SGHTA and CDR2 FQGTGA. The CDR3 runs to 15 residues. Trimming took 5 bases from V and 0 from J; bases not matched to a gene: 5. CDR3 amino acids: CASSQGLTSTDTQYF. For the CDR3, the DNA is TGTGCCAGCAGCCAGGGACTAACGAGCACAGATACGCAGTATTTT.

The chain carries TRBV9 and TRBJ1-2, with 7 bases fitting TRBD1. With 4 bases clipped from V and 4 bases from J, the junction kept 13 bases outside the gene matches. Germline values: CDR1 SGDLS, CDR2 YYNGEE. This CDR3 contains 16 residues. CDR3 nucleotide sequence: TGTGCCAGCAGCCCCGGCATGCTACAGGGGACCTATGGCTACACCTTC. This codes for CASSPGMLQGTYGYTF. Together with reference TRBV9 and TRBJ1-2, the CDR3 gives the full variable domain: DSGVTQTPKHLITATGQRVTLRCSPRSGDLSVYWYQQSLDQGLQFLIQYYNGEERAKGNILERFSAQQFPDLHSELNLSSLELGDSALYFCASSPGMLQGTYGYTFGSGTRLTVV.

The CDR3 loop is CASSLASGGQETQYF. The CDR3 DNA reads TGTGCCAGCAGCTTAGCTAGCGGGGGCCAAGAGACCCAGTACTTC. J is TRBJ2-5 and V is TRBV7-9, with 9 nucleotides matching TRBD2. The CDR3 spans 15 residues. Germline CDR1 reads SEHNR; CDR2 reads FQNEAQ (reference sequence). V was clipped by 0 bases and J by 1 base; unmatched bases: 0.

This rearrangement joins TRBV20-1 to TRBJ2-7, with 7 bases identical to TRBD1. Germline V CDR1 and CDR2: DFQATT, SNEGSKA (reference sequence). Unmatched junction bases numbered 4, after V lost 3 bases and J lost 2 bases. The length of the CDR3 is 13 residues. The CDR3 sequence: CSASGQATYEQYF. For the CDR3, the DNA is TGCAGTGCTAGTGGACAGGCGACCTACGAGCAGTACTTC.

V gene TRBV18 combines with J gene TRBJ2-3; D is undetermined. CDR3 length: 12 residues. The germline CDR1 and CDR2 sequences are KGHSH and LQKENI. V was cut by 5 bases and J by 5 bases, with 8 bases left in between. CDR3 amino acids: CASSIGRDTQYF. The CDR3 DNA reads as TGTGCCAGCTCAATCGGTAGAGATACGCAGTATTTT.

Details on this clone: At one of its ends the junction is not consistent with the germline gene, which may arise from a read error. This chain's CDR3 is CESKGVQETQYF. CDR3 bases: TGCGAATCGAAAGGGGTACAAGAGACCCAGTACTTC. The chain recombines TRBV27 with TRBJ2-5, with D perhaps matching TRBD1 (5 bases). Per germline, CDR1 MNHEY and CDR2 SMNVEV (reference sequence). This CDR3 has 12 amino acids.

This clone was detected once. The rearrangement uses TRBV2 and TRBJ2-3; D perhaps matches TRBD2 (6 bases). Germline V gives CDR1 SNHLY, CDR2 FYNNEI. Trimming removed 6 bases at V and 2 bases at J, with 12 bases between. The CDR3 sequence is 14 residues long. The CDR3 DNA reads TGTGCCAGCAGGCTACTAGCTTCCACAGATACGCAGTATTTT. It codes for CASRLLASTDTQYF.

The genes are TRBV20-1 and TRBJ1-4; no clear D gene. The CDR3 has 14 residues. Trimming removed 4 bases at V and 4 bases at J, with 13 bases between. In germline, CDR1 is DFQATT, CDR2 SNEGSKA (reference sequence). CDR3 sequence: CSAIDRSFNEKLFF. Here the CDR3 DNA reads TGCAGTGCTATTGACCGGTCCTTTAATGAAAAACTGTTTTTT.

The chain has TRBV6-5 and TRBJ2-1; a possible D gene is TRBD2 (6 bases). CDR1 MNHEY and CDR2 SVGAGI come from the germline V gene. The CDR3 contains 14 residues. The germline V and J ends were trimmed by 8 bases and 9 bases, with 20 bases remaining between them. CDR3 region: CASREGHWGGEQFF. CDR3 bases: TGTGCCAGCCGAGAGGGGCACTGGGGAGGTGAGCAGTTCTTC.

This clone has a single count. Other DNA sequences within the sample encode an identical CDR3. This sequence joins TRBV2 and TRBJ2-5; weak D call: TRBD2 (5 bases). The CDR3 totals 12 residues. Trimming pared 4 bases from V and 4 bases from J, leaving 7 bases between. CDR1 is SNHLY and CDR2 is FYNNEI in the germline V gene. The CDR3 is CASSVRGETQYF. CDR3 nucleotide sequence: TGTGCCAGCAGTGTCCGGGGAGAGACCCAGTACTTC.

The V gene is TRBV18, the J gene TRBJ1-6, with 8 positions matching TRBD1. CDR3 size: 16 residues. The germline V gene encodes CDR1 KGHSH and CDR2 LQKENI. Trimming took 1 base from V and 9 from J; bases not matched to a gene: 8. For the CDR3, the DNA is TGTGCCAGCTCACCACAGGACAGGGCCATCGGTTCACCCCTCCACTTT. This sequence encodes CASSPQDRAIGSPLHF.

This CDR3 is CASSQERVQAYTDTQYF. In DNA form, the CDR3 reads TGTGCCAGCAGCCAGGAGCGTGTACAGGCCTACACAGATACGCAGTATTTT. The chain links TRBV4-2 to TRBJ2-3; weak D call: TRBD1 (5 bases). Deletions cut 3 bases from V and 2 bases from J, with 18 bases between. Per germline, CDR1 LGHNA and CDR2 YNFKEQ. There are 17 residues in the CDR3.

The V and J genes are TRBV9 and TRBJ1-3; D perhaps matches TRBD1 (6 bases). This CDR3 has 17 residues. The V end lost 4 bases, the J end lost 0 bases, and 17 bases lay between the germline ends. CDR1 SGDLS and CDR2 YYNGEE come from the germline V gene. CDR3 sequence (DNA): TGTGCCAGCAGCCCCCGCCTTTGGGGGCCCTCTGGAAACACCATATATTTT. Protein sequence: CASSPRLWGPSGNTIYF.

This clone came up once. The chain joins TRBV6-5 to TRBJ1-1; tentatively, D is TRBD1 (5 bases). The CDR3 runs 15 residues. V lost 5 bases and J 4 bases, leaving 17 bases between the germline ends. From germline, CDR1 is MNHEY and CDR2 SVGAGI. CDR3 loop: CASSTLAGGRTEAFF. The CDR3 nucleotides are TGTGCCAGCAGTACCCTGGCGGGGGGTCGCACTGAAGCTTTCTTT.

This clone has a single count. The chain is built from TRBV2 and TRBJ1-2; 10 nucleotides align to TRBD1. Trimming cost V 5 bases and J 3 bases; bases outside gene matches: 3. The CDR3 sequence is 14 residues long. Germline loops: CDR1 SNHLY, CDR2 FYNNEI. For the CDR3, the DNA is TGTGCCAGCAGTACCGGGACAGGGGACTATGGCTACACCTTC. This encodes CASSTGTGDYGYTF.

This chain joins TRBV6-1 and TRBJ2-3; D is possibly TRBD1 (6 bases). From germline, CDR1 is MNHNS and CDR2 SASEGT. V lost 3 bases and J lost 2, with 12 bases in between. This CDR3 region has 15 residues. Here the CDR3 DNA reads TGTGCCAGCAGTGACAGGGGACATTCCACAGATACGCAGTATTTT. Amino acids: CASSDRGHSTDTQYF.

As DNA, the CDR3 is TGCGCCAGCAGCTTGCCGGGGGGAGAGACCCAGTACTTC. Encoded protein: CASSLPGGETQYF. This chain joins TRBV5-1 and TRBJ2-5; 7 bases map to TRBD2. This CDR3 comprises 13 residues. The J segment lost 4 bases and the V segment lost 1 base, leaving 1 base of the junction unmatched. Per the germline V gene, CDR1 is SGHRS and CDR2 is YFSETQ.

The rearrangement uses TRBV5-1 and TRBJ1-1; 11 bases align to TRBD1. Germline CDR1 reads SGHRS; CDR2 reads YFSETQ. This CDR3 has 14 residues. Germline trimming cut 5 bases from V and 5 bases from J; bases unmatched to any gene: 5. CDR3 nucleotide sequence: TGCGCCAGCAGGTGGGGACAGGGGGAGACTGAAGCTTTCTTT. Protein sequence: CASRWGQGETEAFF.

This rearrangement joins TRBV2 to TRBJ1-5; D is possibly TRBD1 (5 bases). V shed 6 bases and J shed 4 bases, with 7 bases lying between them. The CDR3 contains 12 residues. Germline values: CDR1 SNHLY, CDR2 FYNNEI. The CDR3 loop is CASRDTNQPQHF. The CDR3 DNA is TGTGCCAGCAGGGACACGAATCAGCCCCAGCATTTT.

The chain joins TRBV5-8 to TRBJ2-1; TRBD2 matches at 9 bases. Trimming took 6 bases from V and 8 from J; bases not matched to a gene: 9. From germline, CDR1 is SGHTS and CDR2 YDEGEE. This CDR3 is built from 14 residues. CDR3 in amino acids: CASNDPRGGYEQFF. CDR3 coding DNA: TGTGCCAGCAACGACCCGCGGGGGGGCTATGAGCAGTTCTTC. The variable domain in full, completed from reference TRBV5-8 and TRBJ2-1, reads EAGVTQSPTHLIKTRGQQATLRCSPISGHTSVYWYQQALGLGLQFLLWYDEGEERNRGNFPPRFSGRQFPNYSSELNVNALELEDSALYLCASNDPRGGYEQFFGPGTRLTVL.

The chain links TRBV7-9 to TRBJ2-7; 7 positions agree with TRBD2. This CDR3 is built from 15 residues. V lost 0 bases, J lost 3 bases, and 5 bases stayed unmatched. Germline CDR1 is SEHNR and CDR2 is FQNEAQ (reference sequence). CDR3 nucleotides: TGTGCCAGCAGCTTAGCGGGGAGGGGCAACTACGAGCAGTACTTC. It codes for CASSLAGRGNYEQYF.

This clone was seen once. The V call is TRBV5-6, the J call TRBJ2-1; D may be TRBD2 (6 bases). V dropped 4 bases and J dropped 3 bases, with 11 bases sitting between them. The length of the CDR3 is 14 residues. Germline V lookup: CDR1 SGHDT, CDR2 YYEEEE. CDR3 in DNA: TGTGCCAGCAGCGGGGGGTCGGTCTACAATGAGCAGTTCTTC. Translating gives CASSGGSVYNEQFF.